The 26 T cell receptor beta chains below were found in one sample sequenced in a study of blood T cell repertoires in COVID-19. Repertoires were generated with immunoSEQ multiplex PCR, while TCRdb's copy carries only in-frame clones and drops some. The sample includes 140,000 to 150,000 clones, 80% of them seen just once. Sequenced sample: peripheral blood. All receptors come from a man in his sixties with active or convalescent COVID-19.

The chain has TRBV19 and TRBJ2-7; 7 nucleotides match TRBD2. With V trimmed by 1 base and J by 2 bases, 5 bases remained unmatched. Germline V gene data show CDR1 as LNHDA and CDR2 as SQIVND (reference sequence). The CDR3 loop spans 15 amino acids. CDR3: CASSIGGSGPYEQYF. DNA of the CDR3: TGTGCCAGTAGTATAGGCGGTAGCGGGCCCTACGAGCAGTACTTC.

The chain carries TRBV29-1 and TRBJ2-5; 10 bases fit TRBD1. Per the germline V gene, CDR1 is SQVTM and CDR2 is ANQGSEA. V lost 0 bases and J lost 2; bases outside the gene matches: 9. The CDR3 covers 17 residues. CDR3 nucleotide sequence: TGCAGCGTTGAAGACCAACTGCCGGGACAGGGGCAAGAGACCCAGTACTTC. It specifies CSVEDQLPGQGQETQYF. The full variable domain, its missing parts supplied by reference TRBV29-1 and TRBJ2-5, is SAVISQKPSRDICQRGTSLTIQCQVDSQVTMMFWYRQQPGQSLTLIATANQGSEATYESGFVIDKFPISRPNLTFSTLTVSNMSPEDSSIYLCSVEDQLPGQGQETQYFGPGTRLLVL.

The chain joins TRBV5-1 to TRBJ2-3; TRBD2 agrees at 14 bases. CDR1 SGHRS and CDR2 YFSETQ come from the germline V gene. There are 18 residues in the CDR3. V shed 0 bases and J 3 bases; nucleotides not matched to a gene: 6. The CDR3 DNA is TGCGCCAGCAGCTTGGTGGGGACTAGCGGGAGTTGGACAGATACGCAGTATTTT. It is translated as CASSLVGTSGSWTDTQYF.

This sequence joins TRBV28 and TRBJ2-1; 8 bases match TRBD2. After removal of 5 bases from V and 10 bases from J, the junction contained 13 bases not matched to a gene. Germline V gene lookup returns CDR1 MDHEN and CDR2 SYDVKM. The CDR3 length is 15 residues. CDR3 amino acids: CASSPPTAGVGEQFF. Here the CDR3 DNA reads TGTGCCAGCAGTCCCCCCACAGCGGGAGTGGGGGAGCAGTTCTTC.

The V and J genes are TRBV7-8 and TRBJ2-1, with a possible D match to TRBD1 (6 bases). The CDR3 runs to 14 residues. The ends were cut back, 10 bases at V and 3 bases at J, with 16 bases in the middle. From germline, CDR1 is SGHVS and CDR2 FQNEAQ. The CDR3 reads CATSTGLDYNEQFF. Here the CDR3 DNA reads TGTGCCACCTCCACAGGGTTGGACTACAATGAGCAGTTCTTC.

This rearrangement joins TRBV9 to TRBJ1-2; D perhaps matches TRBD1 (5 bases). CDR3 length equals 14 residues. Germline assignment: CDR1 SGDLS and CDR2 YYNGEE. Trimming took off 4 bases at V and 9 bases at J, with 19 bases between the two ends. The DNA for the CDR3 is TGTGCCAGCAGCCCCACCGGGGCAGGGAGGAGCTACACCTTC. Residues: CASSPTGAGRSYTF.

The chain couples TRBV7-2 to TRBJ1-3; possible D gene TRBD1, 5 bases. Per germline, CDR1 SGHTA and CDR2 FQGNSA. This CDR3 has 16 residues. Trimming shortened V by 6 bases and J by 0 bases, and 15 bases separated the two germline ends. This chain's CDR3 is CASRFSGRDSGNTIYF. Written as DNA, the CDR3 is TGTGCCAGCAGGTTTTCGGGCAGGGACTCTGGAAACACCATATATTTT.

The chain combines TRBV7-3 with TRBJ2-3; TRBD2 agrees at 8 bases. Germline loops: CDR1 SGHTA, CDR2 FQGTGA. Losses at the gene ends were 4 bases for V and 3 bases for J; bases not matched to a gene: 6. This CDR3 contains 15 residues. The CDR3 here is CASSSGGVDTDTQYF. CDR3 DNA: TGTGCCAGCAGCTCCGGGGGGGTAGATACAGATACGCAGTATTTT.

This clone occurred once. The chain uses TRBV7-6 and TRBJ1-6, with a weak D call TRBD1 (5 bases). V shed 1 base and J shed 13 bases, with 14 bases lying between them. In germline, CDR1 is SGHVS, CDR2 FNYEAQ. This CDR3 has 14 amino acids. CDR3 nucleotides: TGTGCCAGCAGCTTAGGGACACGGTCGGGTCCCCTCCACTTT. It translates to CASSLGTRSGPLHF. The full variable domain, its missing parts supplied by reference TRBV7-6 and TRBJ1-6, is GAGVSQSPRYKVTKRGQDVALRCDPISGHVSLYWYRQALGQGPEFLTYFNYEAQQDKSGLPNDRFSAERPEGSISTLTIQRTEQRDSAMYRCASSLGTRSGPLHFGNGTRLTVT.

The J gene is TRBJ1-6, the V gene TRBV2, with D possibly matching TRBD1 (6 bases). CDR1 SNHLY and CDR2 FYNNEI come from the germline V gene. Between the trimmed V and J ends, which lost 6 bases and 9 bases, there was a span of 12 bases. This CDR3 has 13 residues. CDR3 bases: TGTGCCAGCAGGGTGGACAGCTTTTCACCCCTCCACTTT. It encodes CASRVDSFSPLHF.

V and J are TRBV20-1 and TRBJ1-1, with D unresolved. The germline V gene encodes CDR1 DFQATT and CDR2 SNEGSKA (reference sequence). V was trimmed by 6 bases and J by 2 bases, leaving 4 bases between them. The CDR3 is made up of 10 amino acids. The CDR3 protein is CSAKNTEAFF. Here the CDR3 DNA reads TGCAGTGCCAAAAACACTGAAGCTTTCTTT.

This CDR3 is CASSLGTSGRDGTDTQYF. CDR3 DNA: TGTGCCAGCAGCTTAGGGACTAGCGGGAGGGATGGCACAGATACGCAGTATTTT. V and J are TRBV13 and TRBJ2-3; 14 nucleotides agree with TRBD2. The V gene end was trimmed by 0 bases and the J gene end by 1 base; junction bases not matched to a gene: 3. The germline CDR1 and CDR2 sequences are PRHDT and FYEKMQ (reference sequence). This CDR3 is built from 18 residues.

In DNA, the CDR3 is TGCGCCAGCAGCCAGGGAGTGGCAGTCGACGAGCAGTACTTC. Its protein product is CASSQGVAVDEQYF. V is TRBV4-3 and J is TRBJ2-7; tentative D call: TRBD2 (5 bases). This CDR3 contains 14 residues. Deletions cut 3 bases from V and 5 bases from J, with 14 bases between. Germline assignment: CDR1 LGHNA and CDR2 YSLEER.

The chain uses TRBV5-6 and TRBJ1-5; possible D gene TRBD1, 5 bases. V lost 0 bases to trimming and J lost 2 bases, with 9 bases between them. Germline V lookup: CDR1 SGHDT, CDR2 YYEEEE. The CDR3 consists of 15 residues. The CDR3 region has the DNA TGTGCCAGCAGCTTGGCCTCGGGGGGCAATCAGCCCCAGCATTTT. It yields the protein CASSLASGGNQPQHF.

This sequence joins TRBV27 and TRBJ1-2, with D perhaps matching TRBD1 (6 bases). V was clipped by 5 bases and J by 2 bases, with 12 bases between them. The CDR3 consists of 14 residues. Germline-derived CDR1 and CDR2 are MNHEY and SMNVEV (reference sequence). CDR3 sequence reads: CASSLGGDNYGYTF. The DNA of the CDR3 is TGTGCCAGCAGTCTAGGGGGGGACAACTATGGCTACACCTTC.

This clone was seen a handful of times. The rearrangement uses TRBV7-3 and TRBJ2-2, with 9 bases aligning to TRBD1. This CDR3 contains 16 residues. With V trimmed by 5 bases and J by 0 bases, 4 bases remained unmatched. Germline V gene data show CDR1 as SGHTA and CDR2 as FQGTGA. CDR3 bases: TGTGCCAGCAGCCCATACAGGGGGCCGAACACCGGGGAGCTGTTTTTT. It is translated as CASSPYRGPNTGELFF.

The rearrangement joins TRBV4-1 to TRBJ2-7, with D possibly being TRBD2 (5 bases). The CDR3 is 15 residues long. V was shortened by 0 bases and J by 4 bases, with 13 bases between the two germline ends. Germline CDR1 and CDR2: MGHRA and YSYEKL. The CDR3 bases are TGCGCCAGCAGCCAAGACCGTAGAGGGTTTTACGAGCAGTACTTC. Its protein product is CASSQDRRGFYEQYF.

For the CDR3, the DNA is TGCAGCGCTAACCGGGACAGACCCTCGAACACTGAAGCTTTCTTT. Residues: CSANRDRPSNTEAFF. The chain recombines TRBV29-1 with TRBJ1-1, with 7 bases identical to TRBD1. This CDR3 is 15 amino acids long. Trimming took 7 bases from V and 1 from J; bases not matched to a gene: 12. The germline CDR1 and CDR2 sequences are SQVTM and ANQGSEA.

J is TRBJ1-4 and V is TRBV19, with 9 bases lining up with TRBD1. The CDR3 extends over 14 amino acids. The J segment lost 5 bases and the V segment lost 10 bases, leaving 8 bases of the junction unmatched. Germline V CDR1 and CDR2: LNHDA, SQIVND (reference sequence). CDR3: CATSDRGGNEKLFF. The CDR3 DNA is TGTGCCACCTCCGACAGGGGGGGGAATGAAAAACTGTTTTTT.

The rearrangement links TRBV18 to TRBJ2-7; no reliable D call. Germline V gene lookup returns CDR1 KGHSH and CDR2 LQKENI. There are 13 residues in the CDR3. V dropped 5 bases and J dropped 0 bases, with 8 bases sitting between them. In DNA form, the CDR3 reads TGTGCCAGCTCAGGTCCCGGCTCCTACGAGCAGTACTTC. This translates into CASSGPGSYEQYF.

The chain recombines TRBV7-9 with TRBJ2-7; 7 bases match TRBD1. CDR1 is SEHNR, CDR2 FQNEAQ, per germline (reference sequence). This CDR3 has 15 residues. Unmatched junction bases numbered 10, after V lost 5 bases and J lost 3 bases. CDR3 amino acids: CASSPMGAGGYEQYF. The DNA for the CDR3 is TGTGCCAGCAGCCCCATGGGAGCAGGGGGCTACGAGCAGTACTTC.

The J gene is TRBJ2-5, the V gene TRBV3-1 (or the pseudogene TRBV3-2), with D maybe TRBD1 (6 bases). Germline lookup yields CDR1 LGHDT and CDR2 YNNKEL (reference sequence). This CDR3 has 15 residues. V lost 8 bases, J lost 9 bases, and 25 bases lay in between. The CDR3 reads CASLGTRQVCWAQYF. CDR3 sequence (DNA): TGTGCCAGCCTAGGGACGCGACAGGTCTGTTGGGCCCAGTACTTC.

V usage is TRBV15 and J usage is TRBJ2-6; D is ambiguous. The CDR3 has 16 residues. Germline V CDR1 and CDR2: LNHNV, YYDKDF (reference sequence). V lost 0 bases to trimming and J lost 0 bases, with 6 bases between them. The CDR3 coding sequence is TGTGCCACCAGCAGAGATAGAGGCTCTGGGGCCAACGTCCTGACTTTC. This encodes CATSRDRGSGANVLTF.

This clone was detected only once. The DNA of the CDR3 is TGTGCCAGCTCACCTTCCGAATTTGGACTAGGCTACGAGCAGTACTTC. Amino acids: CASSPSEFGLGYEQYF. The V gene is TRBV18, the J gene TRBJ2-7, with 7 bases matching TRBD2. Trimming took 3 bases from V and 3 from J; bases not matched to a gene: 11. The CDR3 is 16 residues long. Looked up from germline, CDR1 is KGHSH and CDR2 is LQKENI.

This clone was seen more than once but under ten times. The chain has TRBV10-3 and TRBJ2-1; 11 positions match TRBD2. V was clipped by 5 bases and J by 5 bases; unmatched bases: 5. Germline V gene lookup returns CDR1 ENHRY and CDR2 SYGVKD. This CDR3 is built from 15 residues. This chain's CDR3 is CAISLAGGGDNEQFF. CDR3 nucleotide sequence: TGTGCCATCAGTTTAGCGGGAGGGGGGGACAATGAGCAGTTCTTC.

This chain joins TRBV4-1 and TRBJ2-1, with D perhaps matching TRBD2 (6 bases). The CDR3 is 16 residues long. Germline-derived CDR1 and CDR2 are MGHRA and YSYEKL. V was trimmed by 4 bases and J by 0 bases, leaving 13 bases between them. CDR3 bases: TGCGCCAGCAGCCGGGGGGAGCGGAGCTCCTACAATGAGCAGTTCTTC. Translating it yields CASSRGERSSYNEQFF.